The present TCR beta chain was sequenced within a study of CD8 T cells in ankylosing spondylitis. Study-wide results and limits: Reportedly, significant enrichment of disease-linked clones occurred in matched ankylosing spondylitis synovial fluid. A TCR beta motif made of fewer than ten highly homologous variants seemed typical of ankylosing spondylitis blood. Disease-linked clones bore a CD8+ phenotype and were relatively rare in peripheral blood.

Libraries of TCR beta came from quantitative 5'-RACE with molecular barcodes. TCRdb reanalysed the 5' RACE reads using MiXCR and keeps one entry per CDR3 protein. The sample holds 450,000 to 550,000 distinct CDR3 sequences; under 5.5% are singletons and the top ten take roughly 3.5%. In this sample, this clonotype turned up many times. Its antigen remains unknown. The V segment lost 1 base and the J segment 4 bases; nucleotides outside the gene matches: 4. The CDR3 consists of 15 residues. From germline, CDR1 is LGHDT and CDR2 YNNKEL (reference sequence). Sequenced material: blood, either unsorted or a sorted T cell fraction (not recorded which). This sequence was found in a male donor with ankylosing spondylitis. This chain joins TRBV3-1 and TRBJ2-1, with 7 bases identical to TRBD2. CDR3 amino acids: CASSQGAGEYNEQFF. CDR3 in DNA: TGTGCCAGCAGCCAAGGTGCGGGGGAGTACAATGAGCAGTTCTTC.